The present T cell receptor beta chain was sequenced within a study of OX40 agonist ivuxolimab in advanced cancers. Overall study: Subjects had a mean age of about 61 years, with a range of about 23 to 90; 82.7% were male.

The V and J ends lost 4 bases and 5 bases, in that order; junction bases with no gene match: 8. Germline CDR1 SGHNT, CDR2 YYREEE (reference sequence). The CDR3 runs to 15 residues. Generated by immunoSEQ multiplex PCR, the TCRdb table keeps only in-frame clones and is missing some. The table records 35,000 to 40,000 clones, approximately 80% of them present only once. The V call is TRBV5-4, the J call TRBJ2-5; 10 nucleotides align to TRBD2. Specimen: CD4+ or CD8+ T cells sorted from blood, collected in a trial of the OX40 agonist ivuxolimab. The origin of this receptor is an adult with an advanced solid tumor such as melanoma, head and neck, liver or kidney cancer. CDR3 coding DNA: TGTGCCAGCAGCGATACTAGCGGGGAGGGGGAGACCCAGTACTTC. It is translated as CASSDTSGEGETQYF.